The clone carrying this T cell receptor (beta chain) has a single count. Antigen: not known. The ends lost 2 bases at V and 8 bases at J; junction bases unmatched: 9. Germline CDR1 is SGHVS and CDR2 is FQNEAQ. The CDR3 is made up of 16 amino acids. In the PCR, 60 Vbeta and 13 Jbeta primers were used. Produced via immunoSEQ multiplex PCR; TCRdb's table is partial and in-frame only. The sample has 150,000 to 200,000 clones, almost 85% seen once; the top ten hold around 4.9%. These data come from a study of cytomegalovirus exposure and HLA in healthy donors. Points from the study as a whole: Upon later analysis, TCR association rates were observed to vary by HLA locus, being highest for DRB1 and lowest for HLA-C. Accurate HLA-A and HLA-B prediction from TCR beta sequences was reported for most subjects. Exclusion as indistinguishable affected some V segments, including TRBV6-2 and TRBV6-3.

The clonotype originates from a girl aged 10 to 17 in good health and CMV-seropositive. V is TRBV7-8 and J is TRBJ2-2; 9 positions agree with TRBD2. What was sequenced was PBMCs. The CDR3 sequence: CASSLWRGGVSGELFF. DNA of the CDR3: TGTGCCAGCAGCTTATGGCGGGGGGGAGTTTCGGGGGAGCTGTTTTTT.